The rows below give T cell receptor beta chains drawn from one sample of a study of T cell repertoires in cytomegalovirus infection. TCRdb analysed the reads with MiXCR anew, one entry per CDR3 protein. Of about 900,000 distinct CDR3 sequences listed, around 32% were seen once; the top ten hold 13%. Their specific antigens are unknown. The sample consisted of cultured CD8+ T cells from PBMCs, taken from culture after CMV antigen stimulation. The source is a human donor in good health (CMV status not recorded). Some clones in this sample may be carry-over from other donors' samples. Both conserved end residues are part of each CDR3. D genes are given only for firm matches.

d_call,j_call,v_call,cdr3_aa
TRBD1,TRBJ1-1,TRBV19,CASSIDPLTTGAGYTEAFF
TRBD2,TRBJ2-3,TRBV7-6,CASSLGASGYTDTQYF
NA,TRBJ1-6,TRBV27,CASSFRSRGGTYNSPLHF
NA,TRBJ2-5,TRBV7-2,CASSSGRQKVQETQYF
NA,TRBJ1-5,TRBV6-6,CASSYLGPARLMGNQPQHF
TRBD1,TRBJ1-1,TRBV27,CASKTGGSEAFF
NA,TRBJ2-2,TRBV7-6,CASSLAWGELFF
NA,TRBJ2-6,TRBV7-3,CASSPDGYLLGANVLTF
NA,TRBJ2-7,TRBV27,CASSPTATLEQYF
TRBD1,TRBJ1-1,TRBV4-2,CASSQVQGGVSSEAFF
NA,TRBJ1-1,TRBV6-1,CASRRAENTEAFF
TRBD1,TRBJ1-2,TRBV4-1,CASSQVFGQGYGYTF
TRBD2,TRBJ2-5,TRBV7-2,CASSPRTSGGVGQETQYF
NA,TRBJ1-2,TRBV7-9,CASSRDPQNYGYTF
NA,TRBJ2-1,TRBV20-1,CSARDEEPNYNEQFF
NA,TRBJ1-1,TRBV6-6,CASTVGREAFF
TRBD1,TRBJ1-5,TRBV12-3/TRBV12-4,CASSRQGSKQPQHF
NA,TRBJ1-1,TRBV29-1,CSVELKEAFF
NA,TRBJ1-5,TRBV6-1,CASSEIDLGNQPQHF
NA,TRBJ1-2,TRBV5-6,CASSFAARGYTF